The following is a T cell receptor (beta chain) sequence with its context. Its target is not known. Time point noted: after neoadjuvant nivolumab, at surgical resection. Analysis of PBMCs was direct, with no culture step. The data belong to a study of neoadjuvant anti-PD-1 for oral cavity cancer. About the study: Patients mostly received three to four biweekly nivolumab doses at 3 mg/kg before surgery. Patients without progression received a fourth nivolumab dose around day 43, then surgical resection on days 50-56.

TCRdb's table, derived via immunoSEQ multiplex PCR, lists solely in-frame clones and lacks some. The sample has approximately 15,000 clones; roughly 70% are singletons. From germline, CDR1 is SGHVS and CDR2 FNYEAQ. The CDR3 runs 16 residues. V was clipped by 1 base and J by 4 bases, with 16 bases between them. Notes on the study in general: Higher pretreatment Treg/Th17 ratios tracked higher pretreatment blood clonality.

This TCR was sampled from a person aged 35 to 85 with oral cavity squamous cell carcinoma. The starting material was PBMCs, obtained after nivolumab (anti-PD-1) treatment. The chain recombines TRBV7-6 with TRBJ1-1, with D tentatively TRBD1 (5 bases). This CDR3 is CASSLEIGGTVTEAFF. The CDR3 bases are TGTGCCAGCAGCTTAGAAATCGGAGGGACGGTCACTGAAGCTTTCTTT.